The entry that follows covers one TCR beta chain sequence. This clonotype was counted at least ten times. What this receptor recognizes is not known. The input lacks base qualities; no much larger clone sits a single base away. Preparation of the library involved 5' RACE. TCRdb records NextSeq 500 as the sequencer. In the TCR library protocol, a unique molecular identifier was attached to each TCR cDNA molecule so that PCR and sequencing errors could be corrected. As for the authors' bioinformatics: TCR identification, UMI-based error correction and CDR3 extraction were all carried out with Decombinator tools. Expanded TCRs were defined as those above a frequency of 2 per 1,000, corresponding to the top 1% of the tumor frequency distribution. Expanded tumor TCRs were classed as regional if statistically deemed absent (corrected P<0.05) from at least one tumor region, otherwise ubiquitous. Renyi diversity was calculated using the R vegan package after each repertoire was subsampled 100 times to 5,000 TCRs. To build CDR3 similarity networks, amino acid triplet string-kernel similarity was used, and CDR3s were connected when their pairwise similarity was above 0.82. The public reads were run again by TCRdb, first through fastp at Q25 and then through MiXCR, and only productive beta chains were kept. Every CDR3 protein is listed once, alongside the most common genes and DNA of its rows. It is TCRdb's table, rather than the study itself, that gives the V and J calls and clone size. This sample holds 3,000 or so distinct CDR3 sequences; approximately 11% were observed only once. The leading ten clones occupy less than 15% of the sample.

Per the publication, the time point label means: sample taken at primary tumor resection. Donors were some 67 patients with early-stage, untreated non-small cell lung cancer from the lung TRACERx cohort. TCR sequencing used whole RNA extracted from tumor and nontumor lung tissue, or from cryopreserved PBMC samples, without cell sorting. Patients were selected for TCR sequencing only if sufficient RNA was available from at least two tumor regions. Before selection, tumor and adjacent nontumor lung specimens were reviewed by a lung pathologist. This specimen comes from a study of spatial heterogeneity in lung cancer (dated by TCRdb to between 2018 and 2020). Some background on the complete study: Beta-chain transcripts were consistently detected in greater numbers than alpha-chain transcripts, which likely reflected higher beta-chain transcript abundance. In tumor regions, TCR transcript counts showed a strong correlation with a T cell transcriptional module score derived from matched bulk RNA-seq. The study linked features of the TCR repertoire to counts of nonsynonymous mutations, which were determined by whole-exome sequencing of tumor tissue. TCR alpha and beta repertoires were quantitatively compared across multiple tumor regions, matched nontumor lung and blood in non-small cell lung cancer. In the raw uncorrected reads, each unique combination of TCR and UMI appeared on average more than ten times. At surgery, both alpha and beta chains were TCR-sequenced in under 250 tumor regions, fewer than 85 matched nontumor lung samples and over 50 PBMC samples. The investigation overall reported the following: TCR-seq was estimated to cover only approximately 7% of tumor T cells for alpha chains and around 13% for beta chains. The tumor nonsynonymous mutation count correlated with the number of expanded intratumoral alpha and beta TCRs. Additional single-cell paired TCR alpha and beta sequencing was considered necessary to confirm, at a functional level, the hypothesis that regional TCRs recognize regional mutations. The count of ubiquitous expanded TCRs correlated with the count of ubiquitous nonsynonymous mutations, and the count of regional expanded TCRs correlated with the count of regional nonsynonymous mutations.

Including the terminal cysteine and phenylalanine, the CDR3 comprises 15 residues. The sequence is cut down to CDR3 DNA, 45 bases in frame from base 1. Deletion took 2 bases off V and 2 bases off J, with a span of 10 bases between the germline ends. CDR1 and CDR2 (MNHEY, SVGAGI) derive from the germline V gene. The chain employs TRBV6-5 and TRBJ2-1; a tentative D match to TRBD2 spans 6 bases. This clonotype was sampled from a male donor with early-stage non-small cell lung cancer. Sample: lung tumor tissue, taken at surgery. The sequenced DNA: TGTGCCAGCAGTTACGTGGCGGGGACCTACAATGAGCAGTTCTTC. Its protein product is CASSYVAGTYNEQFF.